The entry below gives a single T cell receptor beta chain sequence along with its context. One entry per CDR3 protein results from TCRdb running MiXCR on the PCR reads. The sample lists 15,000 to 25,000 distinct CDR3 sequences; under 50% were seen once. CDR3 length: 14 amino acids. Germline assignment: CDR1 MNHNS and CDR2 SASEGT. This specimen comes from a study of tumor-infiltrating lymphocytes in oesophageal squamous cell carcinoma. The sample comprised normal esophageal tissue next to the tumor. The receptor's source is a male donor with esophageal squamous cell carcinoma. V and J are TRBV6-1 and TRBJ2-3; D unclear. The J call may be faulty, since TRBJ2-2 better matches the DNA end. CDR3 region: CASSLGSIPGELFF. The DNA for the CDR3 is TGTGCCAGCAGCCTAGGGTCCATTCCCGGGGAGCTGTTTTTT.